This T cell receptor (beta chain) was retrieved from a study of control samples from healthy donors and cancer patients. Some clones are missing from TCRdb's copy, which holds only in-frame ones; the method was immunoSEQ multiplex PCR. The table shows about 60,000 clones, with 85% occurring only once. The CDR3 consists of 16 residues. Germline V gene lookup returns CDR1 MDHEN and CDR2 SYDVKM. On this clone: A junction end diverges from the germline sequence, so it may reflect a read error.

The receptor was derived from a man aged 35 to 55 in good health. The sequenced material came from blood. The chain uses TRBV28 and TRBJ1-1, with 8 bases lining up with TRBD1. The CDR3 region is CASSSFRTGKNPEAFF. The CDR3 DNA is TGTGCCAGCAGCTCATTCCGGACAGGGAAGAACCCTGAAGCTTTCTTT.